The clone carrying this TCR beta chain has just a few counts. Its antigen is not known. In every case, the donor was a healthy Caucasian. The data were obtained in a study of identical twins. Study-level points and caveats: Excess twin sharing in beta out-of-frame sequences was weaker. Zero-insertion analyses were open to partial confounding by invariant MAIT and iNKT cells.

Germline CDR1 is KGHDR and CDR2 is SFDVKD. The CDR3 consists of 13 residues. The V gene lost 5 bases and the J gene lost 1 base, with 8 bases spanning the gap. Unique molecular identifiers were present on cDNA, and template switching added a universal primer site. One entry per CDR3 protein, called by TCRdb with MiXCR from the 5' RACE reads. The profile shows 750,000 to 950,000 distinct CDR3 sequences, 10% to 15% of them singletons. This sample also appeared in a second study, on yellow fever vaccine responses in identical twins.

This sequence joins TRBV24-1 and TRBJ2-7; TRBD2 is a possible D gene (6 bases). Sequencing was performed on PBMCs. This TCR came from a woman under 30 in good health. CDR3 DNA sequence: TGTGCCACCAGTGTGAGCGGGTCCTACGAGCAGTACTTC. Protein product: CATSVSGSYEQYF.